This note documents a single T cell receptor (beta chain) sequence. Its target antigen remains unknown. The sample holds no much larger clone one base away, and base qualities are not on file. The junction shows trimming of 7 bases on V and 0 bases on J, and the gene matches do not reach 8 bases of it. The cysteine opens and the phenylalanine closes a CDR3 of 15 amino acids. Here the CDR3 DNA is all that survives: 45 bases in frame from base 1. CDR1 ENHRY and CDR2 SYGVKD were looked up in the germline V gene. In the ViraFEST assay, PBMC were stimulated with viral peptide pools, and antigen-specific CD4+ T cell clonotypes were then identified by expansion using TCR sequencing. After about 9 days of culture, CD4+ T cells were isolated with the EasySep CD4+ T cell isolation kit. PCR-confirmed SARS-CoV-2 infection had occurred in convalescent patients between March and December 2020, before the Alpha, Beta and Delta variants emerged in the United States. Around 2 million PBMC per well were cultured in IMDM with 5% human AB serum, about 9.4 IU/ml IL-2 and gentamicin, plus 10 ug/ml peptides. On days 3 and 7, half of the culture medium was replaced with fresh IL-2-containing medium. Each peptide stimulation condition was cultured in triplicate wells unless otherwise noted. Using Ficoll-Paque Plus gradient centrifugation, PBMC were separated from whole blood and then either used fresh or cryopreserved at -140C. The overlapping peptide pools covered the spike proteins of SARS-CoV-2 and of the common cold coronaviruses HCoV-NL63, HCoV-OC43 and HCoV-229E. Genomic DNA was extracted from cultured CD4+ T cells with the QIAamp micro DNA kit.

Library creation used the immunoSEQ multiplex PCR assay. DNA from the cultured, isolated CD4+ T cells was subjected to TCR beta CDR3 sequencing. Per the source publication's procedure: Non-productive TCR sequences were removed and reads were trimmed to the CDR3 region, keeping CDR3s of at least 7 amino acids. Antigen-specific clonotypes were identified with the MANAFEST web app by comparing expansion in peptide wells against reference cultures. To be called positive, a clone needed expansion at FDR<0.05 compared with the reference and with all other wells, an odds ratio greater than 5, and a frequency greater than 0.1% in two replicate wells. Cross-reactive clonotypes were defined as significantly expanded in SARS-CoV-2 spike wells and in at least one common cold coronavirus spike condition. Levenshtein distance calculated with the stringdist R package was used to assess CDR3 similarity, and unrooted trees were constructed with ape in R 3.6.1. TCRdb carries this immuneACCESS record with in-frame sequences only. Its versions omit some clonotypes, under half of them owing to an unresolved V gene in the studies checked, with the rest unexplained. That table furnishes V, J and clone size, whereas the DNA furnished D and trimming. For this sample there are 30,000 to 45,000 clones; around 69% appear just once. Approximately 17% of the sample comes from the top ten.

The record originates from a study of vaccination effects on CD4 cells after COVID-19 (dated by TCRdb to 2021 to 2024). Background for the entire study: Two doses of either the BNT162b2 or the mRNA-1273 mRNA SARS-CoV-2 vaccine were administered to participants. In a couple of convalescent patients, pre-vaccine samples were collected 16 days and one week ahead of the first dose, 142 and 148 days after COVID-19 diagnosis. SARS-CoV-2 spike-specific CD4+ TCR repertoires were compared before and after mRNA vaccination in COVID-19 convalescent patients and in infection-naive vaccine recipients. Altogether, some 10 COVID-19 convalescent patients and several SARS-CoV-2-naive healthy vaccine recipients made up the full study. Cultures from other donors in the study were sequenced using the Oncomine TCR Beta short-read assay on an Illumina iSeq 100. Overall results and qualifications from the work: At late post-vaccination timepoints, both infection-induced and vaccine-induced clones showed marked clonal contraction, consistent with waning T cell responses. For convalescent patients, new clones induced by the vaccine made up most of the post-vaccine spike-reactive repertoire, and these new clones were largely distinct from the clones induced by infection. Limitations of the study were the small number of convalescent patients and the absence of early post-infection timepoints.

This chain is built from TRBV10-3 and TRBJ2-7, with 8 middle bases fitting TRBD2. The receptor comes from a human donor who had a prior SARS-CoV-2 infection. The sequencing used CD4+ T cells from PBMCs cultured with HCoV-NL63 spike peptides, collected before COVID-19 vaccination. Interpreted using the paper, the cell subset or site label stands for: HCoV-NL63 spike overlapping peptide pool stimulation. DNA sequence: TGTGCCATCATGGGGAGCGGGGGCCGCTCCTACGAGCAGTACTTC. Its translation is CAIMGSGGRSYEQYF.